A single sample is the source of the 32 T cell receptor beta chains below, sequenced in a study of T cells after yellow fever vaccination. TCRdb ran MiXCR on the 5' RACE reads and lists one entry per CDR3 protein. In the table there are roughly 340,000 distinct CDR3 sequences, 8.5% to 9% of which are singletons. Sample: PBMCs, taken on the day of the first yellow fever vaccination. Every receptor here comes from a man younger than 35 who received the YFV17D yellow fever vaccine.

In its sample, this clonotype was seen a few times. The CDR3 loop is CASSKHRGQGALGELFF. The CDR3 DNA follows: TGTGCCAGTAGTAAACACAGGGGCCAAGGAGCACTTGGGGAGCTGTTTTTT. V gene TRBV19 combines with J gene TRBJ2-2, with 7 bases fitting TRBD1. Germline values: CDR1 LNHDA, CDR2 SQIVND (reference sequence). V lost 4 bases and J lost 8; bases outside the gene matches: 16. The CDR3 is made up of 17 amino acids.

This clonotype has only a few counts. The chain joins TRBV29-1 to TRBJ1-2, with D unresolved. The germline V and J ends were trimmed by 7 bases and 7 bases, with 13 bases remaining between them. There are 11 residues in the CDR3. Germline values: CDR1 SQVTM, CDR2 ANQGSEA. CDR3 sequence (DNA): TGCAGCGCTGATCCTTCCGCTGGCTACACCTTC. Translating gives CSADPSAGYTF.

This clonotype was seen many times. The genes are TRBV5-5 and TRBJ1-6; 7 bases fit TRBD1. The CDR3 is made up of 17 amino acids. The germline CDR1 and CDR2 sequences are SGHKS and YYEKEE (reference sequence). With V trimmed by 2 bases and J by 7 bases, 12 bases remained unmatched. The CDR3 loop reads CASSFGFDRVMNSPLHF. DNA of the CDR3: TGTGCCAGCAGCTTCGGATTCGACAGGGTGATGAATTCACCCCTCCACTTT.

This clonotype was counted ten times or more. The CDR3 DNA sequence: TGTGCCAGCGGACAGGGCGAGGTCCAAGAGACCCAGTACTTC. This translates into CASGQGEVQETQYF. The chain uses TRBV10-3 and TRBJ2-5, with TRBD1 identical over 8 bases. With V trimmed by 10 bases and J by 1 base, 8 bases remained unmatched. The CDR3 has 14 residues. Germline CDR1 and CDR2: ENHRY and SYGVKD.

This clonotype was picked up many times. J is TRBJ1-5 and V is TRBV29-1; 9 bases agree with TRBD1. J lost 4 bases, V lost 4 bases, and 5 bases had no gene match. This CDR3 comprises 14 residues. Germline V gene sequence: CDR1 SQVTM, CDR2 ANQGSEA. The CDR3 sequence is CSVGQGVGNQPQHF. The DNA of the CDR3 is TGCAGCGTTGGACAGGGGGTAGGGAATCAGCCCCAGCATTTT.

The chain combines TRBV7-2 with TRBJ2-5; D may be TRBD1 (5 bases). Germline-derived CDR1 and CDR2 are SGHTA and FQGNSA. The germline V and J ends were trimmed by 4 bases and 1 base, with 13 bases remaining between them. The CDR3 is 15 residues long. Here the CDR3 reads CASSSPRQGQETQYF. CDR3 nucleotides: TGTGCCAGCAGCTCCCCCCGCCAGGGCCAAGAGACCCAGTACTTC.

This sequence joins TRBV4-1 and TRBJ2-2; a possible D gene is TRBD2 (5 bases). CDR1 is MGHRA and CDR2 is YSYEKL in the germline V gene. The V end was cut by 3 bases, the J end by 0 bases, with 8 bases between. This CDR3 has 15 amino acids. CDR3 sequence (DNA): TGCGCCAGCAGCCATTCTAGCACGAACACCGGGGAGCTGTTTTTT. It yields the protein CASSHSSTNTGELFF.

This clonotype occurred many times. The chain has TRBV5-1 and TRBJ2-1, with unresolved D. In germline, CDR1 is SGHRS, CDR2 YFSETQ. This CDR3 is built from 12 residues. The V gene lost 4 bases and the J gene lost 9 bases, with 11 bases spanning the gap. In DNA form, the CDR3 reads TGCGCCAGCAGCGGAGATATTGGTGAGCAGTTCTTC. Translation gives CASSGDIGEQFF. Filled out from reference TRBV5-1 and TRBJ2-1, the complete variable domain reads KAGVTQTPRYLIKTRGQQVTLSCSPISGHRSVSWYQQTPGQGLQFLFEYFSETQRNKGNFPGRFSGRQFSNSRSEMNVSTLELGDSALYLCASSGDIGEQFFGPGTRLTVL.

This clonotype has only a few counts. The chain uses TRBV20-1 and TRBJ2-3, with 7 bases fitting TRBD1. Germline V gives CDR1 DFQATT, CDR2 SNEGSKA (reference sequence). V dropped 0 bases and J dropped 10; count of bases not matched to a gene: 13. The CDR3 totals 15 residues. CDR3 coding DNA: TGCAGTGCTAGAGATCGACGAGGGGGCTCGGGGCCGCAGTATTTT. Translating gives CSARDRRGGSGPQYF.

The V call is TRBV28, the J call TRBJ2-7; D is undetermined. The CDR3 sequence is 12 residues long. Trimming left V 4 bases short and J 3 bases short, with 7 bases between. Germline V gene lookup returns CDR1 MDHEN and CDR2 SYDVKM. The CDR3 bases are TGTGCCAGCAGTTATGGCAACTACGAGCAGTACGTC. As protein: CASSYGNYEQYV.

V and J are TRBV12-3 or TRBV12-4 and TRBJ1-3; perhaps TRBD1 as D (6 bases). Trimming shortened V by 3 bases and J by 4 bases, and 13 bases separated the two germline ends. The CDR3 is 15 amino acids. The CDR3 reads CASSFWSGTGNTIYF. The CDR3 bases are TGTGCCAGCAGTTTCTGGTCAGGGACAGGAAACACCATATATTTT.

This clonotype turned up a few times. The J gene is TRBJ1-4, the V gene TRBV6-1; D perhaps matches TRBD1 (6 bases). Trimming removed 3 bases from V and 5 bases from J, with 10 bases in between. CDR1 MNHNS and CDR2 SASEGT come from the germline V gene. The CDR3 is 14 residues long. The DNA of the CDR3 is TGTGCCAGCAGTGAGGACAGAAACAATGAAAAACTGTTTTTT. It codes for CASSEDRNNEKLFF.

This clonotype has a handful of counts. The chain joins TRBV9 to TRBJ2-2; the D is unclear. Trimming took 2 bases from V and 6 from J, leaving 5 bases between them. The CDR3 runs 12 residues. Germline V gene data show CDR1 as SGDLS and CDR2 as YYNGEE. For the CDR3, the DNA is TGTGCCAGCAGCGTCAGCCCCGGGGAGCTGTTTTTT. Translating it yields CASSVSPGELFF. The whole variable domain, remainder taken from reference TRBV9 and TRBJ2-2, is DSGVTQTPKHLITATGQRVTLRCSPRSGDLSVYWYQQSLDQGLQFLIQYYNGEERAKGNILERFSAQQFPDLHSELNLSSLELGDSALYFCASSVSPGELFFGEGSRLTVL.

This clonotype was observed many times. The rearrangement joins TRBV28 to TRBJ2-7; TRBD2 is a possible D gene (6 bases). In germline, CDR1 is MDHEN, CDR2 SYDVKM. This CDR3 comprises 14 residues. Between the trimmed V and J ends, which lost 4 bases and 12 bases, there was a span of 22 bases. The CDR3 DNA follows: TGTGCCAGCAGTTCCCCAGGCCCCGGGAGAGGTTCGTACGTC. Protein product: CASSSPGPGRGSYV.

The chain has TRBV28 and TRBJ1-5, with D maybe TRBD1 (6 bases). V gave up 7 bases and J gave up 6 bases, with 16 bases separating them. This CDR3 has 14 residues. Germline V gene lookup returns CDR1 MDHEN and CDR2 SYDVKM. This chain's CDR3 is CASNFDGGGQPQHF. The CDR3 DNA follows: TGTGCCAGCAATTTTGACGGGGGCGGTCAGCCCCAGCATTTT.

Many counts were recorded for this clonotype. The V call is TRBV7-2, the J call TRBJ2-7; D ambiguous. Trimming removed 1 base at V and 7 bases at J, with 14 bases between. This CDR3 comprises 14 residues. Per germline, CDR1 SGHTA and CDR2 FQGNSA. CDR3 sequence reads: CASSLGAGPWEQYV. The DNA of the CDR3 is TGTGCCAGCAGCTTAGGGGCAGGTCCTTGGGAGCAGTACGTC.

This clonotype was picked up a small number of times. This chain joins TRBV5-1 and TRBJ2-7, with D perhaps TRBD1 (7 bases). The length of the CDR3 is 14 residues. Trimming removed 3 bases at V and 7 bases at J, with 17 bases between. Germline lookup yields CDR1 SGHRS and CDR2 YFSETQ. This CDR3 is CASSWGDRPGEQYV. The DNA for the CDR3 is TGCGCCAGCAGCTGGGGGGACAGACCCGGGGAGCAGTACGTC.

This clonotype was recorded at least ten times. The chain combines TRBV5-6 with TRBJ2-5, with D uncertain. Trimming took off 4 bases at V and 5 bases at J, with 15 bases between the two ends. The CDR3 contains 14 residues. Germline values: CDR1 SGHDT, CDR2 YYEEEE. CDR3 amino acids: CASSQLGFGETQYF. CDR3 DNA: TGTGCCAGCAGCCAACTTGGGTTTGGGGAGACCCAGTACTTC.

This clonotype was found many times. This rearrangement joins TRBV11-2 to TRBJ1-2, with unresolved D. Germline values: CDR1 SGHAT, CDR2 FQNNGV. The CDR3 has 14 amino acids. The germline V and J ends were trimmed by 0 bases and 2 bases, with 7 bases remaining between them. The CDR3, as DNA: TGTGCCAGCAGCTTAGATCACACGAACTATGGCTACACCTTC. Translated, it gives CASSLDHTNYGYTF.

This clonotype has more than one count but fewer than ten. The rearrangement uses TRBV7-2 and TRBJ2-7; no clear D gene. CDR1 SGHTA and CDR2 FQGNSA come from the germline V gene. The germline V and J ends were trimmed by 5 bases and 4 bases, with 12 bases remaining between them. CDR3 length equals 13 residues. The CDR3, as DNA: TGTGCCAGCAGCGGCCCAGCCCCATACGAGCAGTACTTC. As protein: CASSGPAPYEQYF.

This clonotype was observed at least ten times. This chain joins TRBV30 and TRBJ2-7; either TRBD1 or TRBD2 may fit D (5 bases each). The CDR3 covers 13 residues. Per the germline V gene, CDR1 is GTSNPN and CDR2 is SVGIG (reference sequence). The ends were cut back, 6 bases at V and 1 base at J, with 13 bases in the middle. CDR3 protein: CACHRDGSYEQYF. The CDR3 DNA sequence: TGTGCCTGTCACCGGGACGGATCCTACGAGCAGTACTTC.

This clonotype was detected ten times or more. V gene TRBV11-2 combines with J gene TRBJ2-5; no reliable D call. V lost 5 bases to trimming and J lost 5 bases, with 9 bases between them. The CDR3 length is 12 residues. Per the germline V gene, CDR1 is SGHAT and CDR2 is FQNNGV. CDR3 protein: CASSRVEETQYF. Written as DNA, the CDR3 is TGTGCCAGCAGCAGGGTCGAGGAGACCCAGTACTTC.

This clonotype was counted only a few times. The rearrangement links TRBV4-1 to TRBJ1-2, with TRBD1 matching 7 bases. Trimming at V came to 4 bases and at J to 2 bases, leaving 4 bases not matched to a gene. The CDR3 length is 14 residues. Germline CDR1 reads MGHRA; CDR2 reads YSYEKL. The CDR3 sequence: CASSRPGQNYGYTF. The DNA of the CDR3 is TGCGCCAGCAGCCGGCCGGGACAGAACTATGGCTACACCTTC.

CDR3: CASSLSGAKSYNEQFF. In DNA, the CDR3 is TGTGCCAGCAGCTTGTCGGGGGCGAAATCCTACAATGAGCAGTTCTTC. The gene calls are TRBV5-6 and TRBJ2-1, with D perhaps given as TRBD1 or TRBD2 (6 bases each). The germline V gene encodes CDR1 SGHDT and CDR2 YYEEEE. The CDR3 runs to 16 residues. V was clipped by 1 base and J by 1 base, with 12 bases between them.

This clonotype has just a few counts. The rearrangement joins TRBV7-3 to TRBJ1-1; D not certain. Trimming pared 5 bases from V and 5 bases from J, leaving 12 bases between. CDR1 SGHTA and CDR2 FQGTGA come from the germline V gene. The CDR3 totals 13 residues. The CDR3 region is CASSPGSGTEAFF. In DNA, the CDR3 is TGTGCCAGCAGCCCGGGCTCCGGGACTGAAGCTTTCTTT.

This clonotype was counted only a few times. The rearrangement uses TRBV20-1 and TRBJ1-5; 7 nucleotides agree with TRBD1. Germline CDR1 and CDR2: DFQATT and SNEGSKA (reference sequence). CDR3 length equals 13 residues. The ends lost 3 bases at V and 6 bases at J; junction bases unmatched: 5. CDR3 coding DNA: TGCAGTGCTAGGCCATCAGGGGGTCAGCCCCAGCATTTT. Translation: CSARPSGGQPQHF.

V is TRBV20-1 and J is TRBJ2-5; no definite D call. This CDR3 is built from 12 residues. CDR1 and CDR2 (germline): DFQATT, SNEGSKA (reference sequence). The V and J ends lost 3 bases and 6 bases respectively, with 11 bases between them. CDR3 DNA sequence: TGCAGTGCTAGTCTACCCCCCCAGACCCAGTACTTC. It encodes CSASLPPQTQYF.

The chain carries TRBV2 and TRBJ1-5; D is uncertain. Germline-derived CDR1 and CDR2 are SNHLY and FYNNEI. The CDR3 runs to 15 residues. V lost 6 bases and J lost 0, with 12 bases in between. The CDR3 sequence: CASRSQSYSNQPQHF. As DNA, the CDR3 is TGTGCCAGCAGATCACAGTCTTATAGCAATCAGCCCCAGCATTTT. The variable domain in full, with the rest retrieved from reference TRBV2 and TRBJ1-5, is EPEVTQTPSHQVTQMGQEVILRCVPISNHLYFYWYRQILGQKVEFLVSFYNNEISEKSEIFDDQFSVERPDGSNFTLKIRSTKLEDSAMYFCASRSQSYSNQPQHFGDGTRLSIL.

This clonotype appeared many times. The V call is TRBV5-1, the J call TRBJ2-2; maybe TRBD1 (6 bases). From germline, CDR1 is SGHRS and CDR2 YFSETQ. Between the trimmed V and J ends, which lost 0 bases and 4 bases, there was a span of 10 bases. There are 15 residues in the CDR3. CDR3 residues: CASSLDRAITGELFF. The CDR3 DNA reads TGCGCCAGCAGCTTGGACAGGGCGATCACCGGGGAGCTGTTTTTT.

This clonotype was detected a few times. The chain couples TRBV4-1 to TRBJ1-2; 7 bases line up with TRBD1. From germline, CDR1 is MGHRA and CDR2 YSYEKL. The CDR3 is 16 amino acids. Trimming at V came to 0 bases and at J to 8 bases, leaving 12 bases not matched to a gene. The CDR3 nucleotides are TGCGCCAGCAGCCAAGATCCGTCGGAGGGGGCAGACGGCTACACCTTC. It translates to CASSQDPSEGADGYTF.

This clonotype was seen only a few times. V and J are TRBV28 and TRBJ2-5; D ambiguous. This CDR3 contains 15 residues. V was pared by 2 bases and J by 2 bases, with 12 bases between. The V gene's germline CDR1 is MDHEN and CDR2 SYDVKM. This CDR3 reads CASSLGPLGQETQYF. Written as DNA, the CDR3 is TGTGCCAGCAGTTTAGGTCCCCTGGGGCAAGAGACCCAGTACTTC.

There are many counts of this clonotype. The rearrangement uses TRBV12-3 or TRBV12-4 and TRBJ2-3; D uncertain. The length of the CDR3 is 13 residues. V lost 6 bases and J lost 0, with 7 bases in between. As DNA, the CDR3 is TGTGCCAGCAGGGCTGCTAGCACAGATACGCAGTATTTT. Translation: CASRAASTDTQYF.